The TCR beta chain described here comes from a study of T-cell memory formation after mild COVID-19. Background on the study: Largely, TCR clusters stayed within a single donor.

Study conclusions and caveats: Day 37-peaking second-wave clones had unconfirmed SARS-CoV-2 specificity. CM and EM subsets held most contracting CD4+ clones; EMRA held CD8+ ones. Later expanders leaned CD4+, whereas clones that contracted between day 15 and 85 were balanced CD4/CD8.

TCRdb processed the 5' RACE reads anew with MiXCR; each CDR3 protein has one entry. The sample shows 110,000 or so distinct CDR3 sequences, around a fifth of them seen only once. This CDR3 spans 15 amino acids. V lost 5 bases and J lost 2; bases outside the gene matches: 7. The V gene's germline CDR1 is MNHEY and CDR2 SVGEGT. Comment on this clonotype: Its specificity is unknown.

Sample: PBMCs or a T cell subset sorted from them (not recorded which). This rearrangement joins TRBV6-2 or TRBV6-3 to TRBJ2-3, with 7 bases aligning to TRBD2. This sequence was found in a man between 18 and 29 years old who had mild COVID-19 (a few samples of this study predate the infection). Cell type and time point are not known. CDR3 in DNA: TGTGCCAGCAGTCTCCGGGACTATTCCACAGATACGCAGTATTTT. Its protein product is CASSLRDYSTDTQYF.